What follows describes a single T cell receptor (beta chain). The data belong to a study of cytomegalovirus exposure and HLA in healthy donors. Germline-derived CDR1 and CDR2 are SGHNT and YENEEA. The CDR3 has 14 amino acids. The germline V and J ends were trimmed by 0 bases and 1 base, with 6 bases remaining between them. The study ran its PCR with 60 Vbeta and 13 Jbeta primers. Some clones are missing from TCRdb's copy, which holds only in-frame ones; the method was immunoSEQ multiplex PCR. The profile shows some 85,000 clones, around 78% of them singletons. V and J are TRBV11-3 and TRBJ1-1; D call uncertain. The sequence came from a middle-aged woman in good health and CMV-seropositive. The sequencing sample was made of PBMCs. The CDR3 protein is CASSLEEGNTEAFF. CDR3 DNA sequence: TGTGCCAGCAGCTTAGAGGAGGGGAACACTGAAGCTTTCTTT.